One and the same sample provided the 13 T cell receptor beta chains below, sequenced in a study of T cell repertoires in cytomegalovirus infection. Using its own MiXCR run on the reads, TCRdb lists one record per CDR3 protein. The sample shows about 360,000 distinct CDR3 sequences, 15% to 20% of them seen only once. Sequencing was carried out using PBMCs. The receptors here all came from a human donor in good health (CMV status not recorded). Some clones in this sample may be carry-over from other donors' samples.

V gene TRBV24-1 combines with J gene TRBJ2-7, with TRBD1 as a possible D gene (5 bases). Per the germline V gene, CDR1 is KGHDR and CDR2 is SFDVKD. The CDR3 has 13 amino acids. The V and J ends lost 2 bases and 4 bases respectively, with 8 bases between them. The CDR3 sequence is CATSDSDSYEQYF. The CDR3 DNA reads TGTGCCACCAGTGATTCAGACAGTTACGAGCAGTACTTC.

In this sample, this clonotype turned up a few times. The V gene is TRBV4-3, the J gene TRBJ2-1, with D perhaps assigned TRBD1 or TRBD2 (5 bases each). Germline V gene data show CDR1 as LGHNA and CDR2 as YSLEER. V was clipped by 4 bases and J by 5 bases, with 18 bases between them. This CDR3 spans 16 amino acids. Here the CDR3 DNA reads TGCGCCAGCAGCCCACTTGGGAGTGGGGGTCACAATGAGCAGTTCTTC. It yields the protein CASSPLGSGGHNEQFF.

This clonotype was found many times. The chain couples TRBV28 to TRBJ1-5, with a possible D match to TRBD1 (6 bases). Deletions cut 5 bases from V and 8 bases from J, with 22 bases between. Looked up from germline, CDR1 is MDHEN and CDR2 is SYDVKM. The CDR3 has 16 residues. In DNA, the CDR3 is TGTGCCAGCAGTCCCTTTTCGTGGGGGGCAGGTAAGCCCCAGCATTTT. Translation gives CASSPFSWGAGKPQHF.

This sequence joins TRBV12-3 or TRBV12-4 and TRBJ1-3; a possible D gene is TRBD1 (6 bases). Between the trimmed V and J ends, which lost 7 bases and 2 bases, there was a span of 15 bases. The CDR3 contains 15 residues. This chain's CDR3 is CASNPQGIAGNTIYF. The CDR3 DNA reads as TGTGCCAGCAACCCACAGGGAATAGCTGGAAACACCATATATTTT.

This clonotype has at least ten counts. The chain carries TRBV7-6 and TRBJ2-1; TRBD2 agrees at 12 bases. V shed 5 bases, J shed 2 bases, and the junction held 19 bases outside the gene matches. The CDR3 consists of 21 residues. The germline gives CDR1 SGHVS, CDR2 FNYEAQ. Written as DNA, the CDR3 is TGTGCCAGCAGCCCATTAATGTCTTTGGCTAGCGGGAGGGCCCCCTACAATGAGCAGTTCTTC. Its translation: CASSPLMSLASGRAPYNEQFF.

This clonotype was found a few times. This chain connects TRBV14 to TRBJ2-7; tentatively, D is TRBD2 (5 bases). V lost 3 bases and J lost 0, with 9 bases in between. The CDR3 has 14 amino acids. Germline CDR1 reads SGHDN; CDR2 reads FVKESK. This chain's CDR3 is CASSQRTGSYEQYF. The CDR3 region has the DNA TGTGCCAGCAGCCAGCGGACTGGCTCCTACGAGCAGTACTTC.

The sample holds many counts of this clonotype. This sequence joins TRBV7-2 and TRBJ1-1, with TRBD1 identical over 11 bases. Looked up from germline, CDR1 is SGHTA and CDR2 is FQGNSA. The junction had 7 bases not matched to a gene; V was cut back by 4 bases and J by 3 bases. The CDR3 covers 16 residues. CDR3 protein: CASSSYGTGGDTEAFF. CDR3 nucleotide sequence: TGTGCCAGCAGCTCCTATGGGACAGGGGGGGACACTGAAGCTTTCTTT.

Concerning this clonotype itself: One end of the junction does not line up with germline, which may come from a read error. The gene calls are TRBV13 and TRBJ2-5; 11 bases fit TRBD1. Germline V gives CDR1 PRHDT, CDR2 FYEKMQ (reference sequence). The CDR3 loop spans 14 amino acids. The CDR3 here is CASTRTGGGETQYF. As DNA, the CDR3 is TGCGCCAGCACCCGGACAGGGGGCGGAGAGACCCAGTACTTC.

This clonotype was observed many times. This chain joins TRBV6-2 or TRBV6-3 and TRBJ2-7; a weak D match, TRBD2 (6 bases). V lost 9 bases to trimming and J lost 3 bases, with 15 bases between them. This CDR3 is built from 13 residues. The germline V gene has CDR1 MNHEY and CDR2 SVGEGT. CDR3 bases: TGTGCCAGGCCGGGACTCCTTAACTACGAGCAGTACTTC. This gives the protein CARPGLLNYEQYF.

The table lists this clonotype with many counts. CDR3 DNA: TGTGCCAGCAGCTCCCTGAGGGGGGGGGCTGAAGCTTTCTTT. Translated: CASSSLRGGAEAFF. The chain has TRBV7-8 and TRBJ1-1; weak D call: TRBD1 (6 bases). The V and J ends lost 4 bases and 6 bases respectively, with 15 bases between them. This CDR3 spans 14 amino acids. Germline V gene sequence: CDR1 SGHVS, CDR2 FQNEAQ.

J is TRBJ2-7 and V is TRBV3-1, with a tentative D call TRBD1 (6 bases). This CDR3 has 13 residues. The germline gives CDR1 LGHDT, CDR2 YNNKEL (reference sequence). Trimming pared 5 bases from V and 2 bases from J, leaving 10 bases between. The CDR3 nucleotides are TGTGCCAGCAGCTTGACAGGAGCCTACGAGCAGTACTTC. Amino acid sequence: CASSLTGAYEQYF.

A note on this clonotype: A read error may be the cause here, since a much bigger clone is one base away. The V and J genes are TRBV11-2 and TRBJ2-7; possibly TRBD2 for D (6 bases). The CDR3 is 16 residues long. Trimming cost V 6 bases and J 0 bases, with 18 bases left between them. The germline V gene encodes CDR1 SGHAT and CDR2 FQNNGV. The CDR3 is CASRSLRGRFSYEQYF. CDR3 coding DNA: TGTGCCAGCAGATCCCTTAGAGGGAGGTTCTCCTACGAGCAGTACTTC.

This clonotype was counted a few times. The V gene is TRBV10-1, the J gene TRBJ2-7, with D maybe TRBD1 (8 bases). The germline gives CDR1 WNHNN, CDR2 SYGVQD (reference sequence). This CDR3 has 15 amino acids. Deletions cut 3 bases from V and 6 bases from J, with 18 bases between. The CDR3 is CASSDGTGGLGEQYF. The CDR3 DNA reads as TGCGCCAGCAGTGACGGGACAGGCGGACTAGGCGAGCAGTACTTC.